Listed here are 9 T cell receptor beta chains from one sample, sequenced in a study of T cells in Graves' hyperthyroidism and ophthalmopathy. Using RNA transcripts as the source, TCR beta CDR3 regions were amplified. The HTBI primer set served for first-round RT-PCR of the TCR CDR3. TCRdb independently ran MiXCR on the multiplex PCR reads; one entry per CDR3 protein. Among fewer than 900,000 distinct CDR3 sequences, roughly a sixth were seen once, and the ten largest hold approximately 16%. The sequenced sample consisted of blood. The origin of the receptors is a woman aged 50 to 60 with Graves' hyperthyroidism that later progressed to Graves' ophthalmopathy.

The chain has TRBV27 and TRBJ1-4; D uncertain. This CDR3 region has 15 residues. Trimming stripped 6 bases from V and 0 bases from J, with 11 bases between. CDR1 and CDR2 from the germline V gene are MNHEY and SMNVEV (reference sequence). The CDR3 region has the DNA TGTGCCAGCAGCGCCATGATGGCAACTAATGAAAAACTGTTTTTT. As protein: CASSAMMATNEKLFF. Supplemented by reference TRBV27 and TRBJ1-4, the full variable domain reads EAQVTQNPRYLITVTGKKLTVTCSQNMNHEYMSWYRQDPGLGLRQIYYSMNVEVTDKGDVPEGYKVSRKEKRNFPLILESPSPNQTSLYFCASSAMMATNEKLFFGSGTQLSVL.

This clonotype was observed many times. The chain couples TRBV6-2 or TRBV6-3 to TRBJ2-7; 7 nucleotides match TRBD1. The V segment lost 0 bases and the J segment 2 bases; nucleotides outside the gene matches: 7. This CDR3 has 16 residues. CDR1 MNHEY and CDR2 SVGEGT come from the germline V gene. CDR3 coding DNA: TGTGCCAGCAGTTACTCGAACCGGGACAGTCCCTACGAGCAGTACTTC. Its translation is CASSYSNRDSPYEQYF.

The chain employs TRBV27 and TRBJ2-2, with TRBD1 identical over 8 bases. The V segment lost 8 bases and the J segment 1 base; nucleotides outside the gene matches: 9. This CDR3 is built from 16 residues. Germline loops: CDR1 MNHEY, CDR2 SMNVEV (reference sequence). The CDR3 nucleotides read TGTGCCAGCTCAAAGACAGGGGAGTTGAACACCGGGGAGCTGTTTTTT. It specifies CASSKTGELNTGELFF.

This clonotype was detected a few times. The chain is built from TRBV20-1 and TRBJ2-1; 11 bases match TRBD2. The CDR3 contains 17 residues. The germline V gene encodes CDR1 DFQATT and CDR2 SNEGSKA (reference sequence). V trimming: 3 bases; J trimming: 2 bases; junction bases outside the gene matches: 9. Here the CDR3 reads CSASHSGGAGPYNEQFF. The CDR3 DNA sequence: TGCAGTGCTAGTCATAGCGGGGGGGCAGGCCCCTACAATGAGCAGTTCTTC.

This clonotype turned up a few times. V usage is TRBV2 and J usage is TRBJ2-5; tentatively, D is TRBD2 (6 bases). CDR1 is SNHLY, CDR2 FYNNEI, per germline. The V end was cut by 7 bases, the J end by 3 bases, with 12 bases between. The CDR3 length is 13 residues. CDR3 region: CASTWTGEETQYF. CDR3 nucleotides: TGTGCCAGCACTTGGACGGGGGAAGAGACCCAGTACTTC. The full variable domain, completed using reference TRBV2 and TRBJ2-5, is EPEVTQTPSHQVTQMGQEVILRCVPISNHLYFYWYRQILGQKVEFLVSFYNNEISEKSEIFDDQFSVERPDGSNFTLKIRSTKLEDSAMYFCASTWTGEETQYFGPGTRLLVL.

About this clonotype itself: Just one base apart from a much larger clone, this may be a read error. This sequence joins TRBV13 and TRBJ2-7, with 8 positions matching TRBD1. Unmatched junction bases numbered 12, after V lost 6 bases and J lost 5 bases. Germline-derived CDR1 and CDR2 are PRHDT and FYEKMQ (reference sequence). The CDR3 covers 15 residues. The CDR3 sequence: CASRPQTGVSDEQYF. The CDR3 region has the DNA TGTGCCAGCAGGCCGCAGACAGGGGTGAGCGACGAGCAGTACTTC.

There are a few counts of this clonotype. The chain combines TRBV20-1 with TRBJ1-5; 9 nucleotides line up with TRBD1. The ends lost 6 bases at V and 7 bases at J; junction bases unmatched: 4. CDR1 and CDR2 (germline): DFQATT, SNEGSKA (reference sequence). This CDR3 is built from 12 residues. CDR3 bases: TGCAGTGCCACAGGGGGCAGGCAGCCCCAGCATTTT. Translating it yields CSATGGRQPQHF.

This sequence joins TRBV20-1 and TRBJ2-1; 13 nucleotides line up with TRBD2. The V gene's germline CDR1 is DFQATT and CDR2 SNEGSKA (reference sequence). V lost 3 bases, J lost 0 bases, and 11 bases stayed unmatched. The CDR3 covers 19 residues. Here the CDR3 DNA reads TGCAGTGCTAGCCCGGGGGGACTAGCGGGGTTAAGCTCCTACAATGAGCAGTTCTTC. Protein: CSASPGGLAGLSSYNEQFF.

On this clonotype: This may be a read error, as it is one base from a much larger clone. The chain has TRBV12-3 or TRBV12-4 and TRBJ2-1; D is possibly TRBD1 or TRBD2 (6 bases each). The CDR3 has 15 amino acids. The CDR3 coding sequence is TGTGCCAGCAGCTACAGGGACTTCGGGTTGGATGATCAGTTCTTC. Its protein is CASSYRDFGLDDQFF.